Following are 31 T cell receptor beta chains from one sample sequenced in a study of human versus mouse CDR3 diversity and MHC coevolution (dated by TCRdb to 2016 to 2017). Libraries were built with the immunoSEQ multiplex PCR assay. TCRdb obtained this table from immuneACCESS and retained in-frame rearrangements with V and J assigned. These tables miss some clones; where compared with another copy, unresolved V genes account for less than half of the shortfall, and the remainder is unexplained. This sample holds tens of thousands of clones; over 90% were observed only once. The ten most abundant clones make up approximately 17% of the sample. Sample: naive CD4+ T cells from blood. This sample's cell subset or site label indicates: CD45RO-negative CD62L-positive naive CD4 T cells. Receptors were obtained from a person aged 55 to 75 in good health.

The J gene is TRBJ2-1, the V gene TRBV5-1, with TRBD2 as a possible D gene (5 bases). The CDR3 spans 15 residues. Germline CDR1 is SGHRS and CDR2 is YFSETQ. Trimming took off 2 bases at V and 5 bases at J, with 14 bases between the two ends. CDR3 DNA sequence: TGCGCCAGCAGCTTCCTAGCTGGGTCGGACAATGAGCAGTTCTTC. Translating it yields CASSFLAGSDNEQFF. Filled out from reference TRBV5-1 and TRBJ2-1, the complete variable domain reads KAGVTQTPRYLIKTRGQQVTLSCSPISGHRSVSWYQQTPGQGLQFLFEYFSETQRNKGNFPGRFSGRQFSNSRSEMNVSTLELGDSALYLCASSFLAGSDNEQFFGPGTRLTVL.

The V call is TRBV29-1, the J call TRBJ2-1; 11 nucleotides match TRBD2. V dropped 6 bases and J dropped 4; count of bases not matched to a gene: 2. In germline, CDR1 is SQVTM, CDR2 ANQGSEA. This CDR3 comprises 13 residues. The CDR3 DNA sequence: TGCAGCGTAAGACTAGCGGGATACAATGAGCAGTTCTTC. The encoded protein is CSVRLAGYNEQFF.

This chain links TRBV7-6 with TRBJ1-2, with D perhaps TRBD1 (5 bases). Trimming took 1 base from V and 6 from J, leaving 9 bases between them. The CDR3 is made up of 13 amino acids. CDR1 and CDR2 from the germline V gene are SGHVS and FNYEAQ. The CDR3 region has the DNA TGTGCCAGCAGCTTAGGGAGACAGAATGGCTACACCTTC. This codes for CASSLGRQNGYTF.

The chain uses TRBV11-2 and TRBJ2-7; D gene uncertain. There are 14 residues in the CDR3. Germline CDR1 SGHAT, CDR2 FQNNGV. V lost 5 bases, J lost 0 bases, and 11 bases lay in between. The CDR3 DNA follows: TGTGCCAGCAGCGGGCAGCCGAGCTCCTACGAGCAGTACTTC. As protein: CASSGQPSSYEQYF.

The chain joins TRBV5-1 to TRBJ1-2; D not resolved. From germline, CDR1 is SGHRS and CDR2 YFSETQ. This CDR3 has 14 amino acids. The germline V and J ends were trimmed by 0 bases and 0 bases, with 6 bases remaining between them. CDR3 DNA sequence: TGCGCCAGCAGCTTGGATGCGACTAACTATGGCTACACCTTC. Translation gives CASSLDATNYGYTF.

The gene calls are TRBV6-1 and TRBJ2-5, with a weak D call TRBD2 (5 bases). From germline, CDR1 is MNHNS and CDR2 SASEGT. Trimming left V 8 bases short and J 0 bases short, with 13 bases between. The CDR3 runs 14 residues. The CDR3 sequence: CASRFNGDQETQYF. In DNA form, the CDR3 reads TGTGCCAGCCGGTTCAACGGGGACCAAGAGACCCAGTACTTC.

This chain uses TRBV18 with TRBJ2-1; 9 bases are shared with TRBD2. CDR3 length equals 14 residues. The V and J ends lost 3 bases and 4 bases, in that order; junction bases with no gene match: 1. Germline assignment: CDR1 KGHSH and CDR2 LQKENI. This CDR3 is CASSPSGGYNEQFF. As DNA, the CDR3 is TGTGCCAGCTCACCTAGCGGGGGTTACAATGAGCAGTTCTTC.

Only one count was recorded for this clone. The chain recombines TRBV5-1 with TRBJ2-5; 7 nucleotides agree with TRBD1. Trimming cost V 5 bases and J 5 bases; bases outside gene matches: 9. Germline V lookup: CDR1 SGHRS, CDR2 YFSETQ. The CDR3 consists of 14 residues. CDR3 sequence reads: CASSFYRGGETQYF. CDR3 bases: TGCGCCAGCAGTTTCTACAGGGGCGGGGAGACCCAGTACTTC. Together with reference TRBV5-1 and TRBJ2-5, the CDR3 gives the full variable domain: KAGVTQTPRYLIKTRGQQVTLSCSPISGHRSVSWYQQTPGQGLQFLFEYFSETQRNKGNFPGRFSGRQFSNSRSEMNVSTLELGDSALYLCASSFYRGGETQYFGPGTRLLVL.

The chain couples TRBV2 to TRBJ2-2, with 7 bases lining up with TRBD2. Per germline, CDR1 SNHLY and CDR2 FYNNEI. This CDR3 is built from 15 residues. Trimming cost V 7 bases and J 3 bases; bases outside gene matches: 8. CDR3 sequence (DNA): TGTGCCAGCACGCCCGGGACTAAACACACCGGGGAGCTGTTTTTT. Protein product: CASTPGTKHTGELFF.

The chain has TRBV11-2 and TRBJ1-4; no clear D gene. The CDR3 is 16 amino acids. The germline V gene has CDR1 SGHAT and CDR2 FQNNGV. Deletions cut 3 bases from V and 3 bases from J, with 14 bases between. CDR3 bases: TGTGCCAGCAGCTTGGCCTTGGGCTTAGCTAATGAAAAACTGTTTTTT. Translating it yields CASSLALGLANEKLFF.

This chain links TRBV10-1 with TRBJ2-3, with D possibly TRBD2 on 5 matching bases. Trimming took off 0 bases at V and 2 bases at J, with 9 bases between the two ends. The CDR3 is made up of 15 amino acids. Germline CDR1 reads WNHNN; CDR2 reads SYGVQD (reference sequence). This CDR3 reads CASSESAVDTDTQYF. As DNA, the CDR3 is TGCGCCAGCAGTGAGTCAGCGGTAGACACAGATACGCAGTATTTT.

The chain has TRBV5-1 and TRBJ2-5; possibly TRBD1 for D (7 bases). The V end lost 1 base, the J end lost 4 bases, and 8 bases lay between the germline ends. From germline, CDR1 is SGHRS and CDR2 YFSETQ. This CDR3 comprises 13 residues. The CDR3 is CASSLQGGETQYF. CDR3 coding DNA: TGCGCCAGCAGCTTGCAGGGGGGAGAGACCCAGTACTTC.

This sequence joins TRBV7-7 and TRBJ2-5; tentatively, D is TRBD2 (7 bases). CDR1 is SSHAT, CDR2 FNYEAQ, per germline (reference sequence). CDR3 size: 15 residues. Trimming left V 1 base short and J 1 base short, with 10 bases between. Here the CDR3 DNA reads TGTGCCAGCAGCTTAGGGGGGGGCGGCCAAGAGACCCAGTACTTC. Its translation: CASSLGGGGQETQYF.

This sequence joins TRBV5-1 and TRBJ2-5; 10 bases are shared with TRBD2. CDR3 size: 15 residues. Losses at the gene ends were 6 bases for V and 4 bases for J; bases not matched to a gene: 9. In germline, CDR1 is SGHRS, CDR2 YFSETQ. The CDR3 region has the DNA TGCGCCAGCACCAGGGGAGCGGGAGGGGGAGAGACCCAGTACTTC. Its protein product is CASTRGAGGGETQYF.

The DNA for the CDR3 is TGTGCCAGCAGTGCGAGACAAGAGACCCAGTACTTC. This sequence encodes CASSARQETQYF. V usage is TRBV2 and J usage is TRBJ2-5; D gene unclear. This CDR3 contains 12 residues. The V and J ends lost 4 bases and 2 bases respectively, with 5 bases between them. Germline CDR1 SNHLY, CDR2 FYNNEI.

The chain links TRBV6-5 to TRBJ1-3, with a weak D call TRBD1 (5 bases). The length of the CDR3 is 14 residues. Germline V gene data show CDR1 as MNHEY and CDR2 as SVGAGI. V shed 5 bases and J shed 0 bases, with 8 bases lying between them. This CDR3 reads CASSRGVSGNTIYF. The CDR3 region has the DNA TGTGCCAGCAGTCGGGGGGTCTCTGGAAACACCATATATTTT.

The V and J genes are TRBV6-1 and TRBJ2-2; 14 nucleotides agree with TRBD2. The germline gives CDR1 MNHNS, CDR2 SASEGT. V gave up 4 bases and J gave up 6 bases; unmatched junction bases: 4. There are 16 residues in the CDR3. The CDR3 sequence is CASSGRTSGRSGELFF. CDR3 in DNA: TGTGCCAGCAGTGGCCGGACTAGCGGGAGGTCCGGGGAGCTGTTTTTT.

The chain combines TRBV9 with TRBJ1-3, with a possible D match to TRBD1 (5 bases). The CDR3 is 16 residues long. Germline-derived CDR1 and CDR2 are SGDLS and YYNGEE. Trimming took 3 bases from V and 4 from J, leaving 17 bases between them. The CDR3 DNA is TGTGCCAGCAGCGCCGTATTAGGGGTTACCGGAAACACCATATATTTT. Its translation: CASSAVLGVTGNTIYF.

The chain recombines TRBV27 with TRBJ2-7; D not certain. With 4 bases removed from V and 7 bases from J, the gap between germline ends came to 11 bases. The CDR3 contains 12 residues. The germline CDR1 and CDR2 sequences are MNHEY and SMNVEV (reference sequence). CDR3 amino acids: CASSSYPLEQYF. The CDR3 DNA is TGTGCCAGCAGTTCCTACCCTCTGGAGCAGTACTTC.

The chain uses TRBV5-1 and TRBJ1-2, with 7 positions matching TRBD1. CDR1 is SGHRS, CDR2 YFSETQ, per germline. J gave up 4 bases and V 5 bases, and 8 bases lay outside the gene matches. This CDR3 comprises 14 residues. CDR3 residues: CASRNDRDAYGYTF. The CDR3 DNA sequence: TGCGCCAGCAGGAACGACAGGGATGCCTATGGCTACACCTTC.

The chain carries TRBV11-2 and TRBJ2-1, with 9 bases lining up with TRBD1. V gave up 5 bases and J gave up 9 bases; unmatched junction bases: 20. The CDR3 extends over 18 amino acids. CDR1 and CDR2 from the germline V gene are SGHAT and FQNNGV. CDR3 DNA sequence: TGTGCCAGCAGCCCCAACCGGGACAGGGTACGGGAGAGGCGTGAGCAGTTCTTC. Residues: CASSPNRDRVRERREQFF.

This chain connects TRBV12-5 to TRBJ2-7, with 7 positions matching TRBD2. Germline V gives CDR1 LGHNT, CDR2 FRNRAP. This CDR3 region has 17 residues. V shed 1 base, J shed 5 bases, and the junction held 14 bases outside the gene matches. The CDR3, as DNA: TGTGCTAGTGGTTTGGATACCGGCAGGACTAGAGGGGACGAGCAGTACTTC. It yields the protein CASGLDTGRTRGDEQYF.

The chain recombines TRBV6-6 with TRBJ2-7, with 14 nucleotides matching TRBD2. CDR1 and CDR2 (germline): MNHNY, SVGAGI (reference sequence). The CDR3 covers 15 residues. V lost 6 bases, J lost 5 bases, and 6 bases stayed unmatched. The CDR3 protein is CASSSGTSGRNEQYF. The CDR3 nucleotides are TGTGCCAGCAGCTCCGGGACTAGCGGGAGAAACGAGCAGTACTTC.

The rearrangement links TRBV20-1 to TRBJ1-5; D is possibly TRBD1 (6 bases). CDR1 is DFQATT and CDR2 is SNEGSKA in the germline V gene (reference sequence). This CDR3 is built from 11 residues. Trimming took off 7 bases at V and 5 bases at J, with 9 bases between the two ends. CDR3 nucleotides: TGCAGTGTAGGGGGGGATCAGCCCCAGCATTTT. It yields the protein CSVGGDQPQHF.

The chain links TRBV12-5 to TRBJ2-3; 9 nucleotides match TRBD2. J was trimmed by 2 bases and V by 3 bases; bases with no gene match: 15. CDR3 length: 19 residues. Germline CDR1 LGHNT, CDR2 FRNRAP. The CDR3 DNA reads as TGTGCTAGTGGTTTACCCCGCAGGTCGGGACTAGCATTCACAGATACGCAGTATTTT. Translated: CASGLPRRSGLAFTDTQYF.

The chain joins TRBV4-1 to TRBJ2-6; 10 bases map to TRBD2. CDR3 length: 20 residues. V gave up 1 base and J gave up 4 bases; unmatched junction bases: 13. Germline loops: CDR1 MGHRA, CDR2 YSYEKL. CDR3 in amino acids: CASSQGRAAGGTGGANVLTF. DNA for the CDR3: TGCGCCAGCAGCCAAGGAAGAGCAGCGGGAGGGACGGGAGGGGCCAACGTCCTGACTTTC.

This CDR3 is CASRPTGGNTIYF. CDR3 sequence (DNA): TGTGCCAGCAGACCTACAGGGGGAAACACCATATATTTT. The chain links TRBV6-1 to TRBJ1-3; tentatively, D is TRBD1 (6 bases). CDR3 length: 13 residues. Germline lookup yields CDR1 MNHNS and CDR2 SASEGT. Trimming removed 6 bases from V and 4 bases from J, with 10 bases in between.

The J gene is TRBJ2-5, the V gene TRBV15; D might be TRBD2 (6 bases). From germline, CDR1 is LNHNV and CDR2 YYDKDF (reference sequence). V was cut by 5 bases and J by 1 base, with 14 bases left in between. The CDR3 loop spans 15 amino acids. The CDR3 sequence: CATSPREGGQETQYF. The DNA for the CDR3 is TGTGCCACCAGCCCGAGAGAGGGAGGCCAAGAGACCCAGTACTTC. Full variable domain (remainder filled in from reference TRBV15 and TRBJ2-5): DAMVIQNPRYQVTQFGKPVTLSCSQTLNHNVMYWYQQKSSQAPKLLFHYYDKDFNNEADTPDNFQSRRPNTSFCFLDIRSPGLGDTAMYLCATSPREGGQETQYFGPGTRLLVL.

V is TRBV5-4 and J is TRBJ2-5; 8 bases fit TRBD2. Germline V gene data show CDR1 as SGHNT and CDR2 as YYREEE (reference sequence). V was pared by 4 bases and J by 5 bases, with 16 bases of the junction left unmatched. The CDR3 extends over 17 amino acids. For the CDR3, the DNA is TGTGCCAGCAGCCCGGGGGGAAGCGGGAGTAAGATGGAGACCCAGTACTTC. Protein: CASSPGGSGSKMETQYF.

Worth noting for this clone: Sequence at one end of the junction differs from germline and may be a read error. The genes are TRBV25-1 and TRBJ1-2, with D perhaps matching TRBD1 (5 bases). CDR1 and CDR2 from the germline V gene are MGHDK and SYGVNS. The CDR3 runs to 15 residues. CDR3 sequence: CASSARGKGNSGYTF. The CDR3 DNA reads TGTGCCAGCAGTGCCCGGGGGAAGGGAAACTCTGGCTACACCTTC.

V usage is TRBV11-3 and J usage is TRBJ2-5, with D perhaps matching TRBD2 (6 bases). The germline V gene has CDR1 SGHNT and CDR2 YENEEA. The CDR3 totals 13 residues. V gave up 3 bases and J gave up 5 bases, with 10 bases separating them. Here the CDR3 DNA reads TGTGCCAGCAGCTTCGGGGGTGGGGAGACCCAGTACTTC. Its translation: CASSFGGGETQYF.